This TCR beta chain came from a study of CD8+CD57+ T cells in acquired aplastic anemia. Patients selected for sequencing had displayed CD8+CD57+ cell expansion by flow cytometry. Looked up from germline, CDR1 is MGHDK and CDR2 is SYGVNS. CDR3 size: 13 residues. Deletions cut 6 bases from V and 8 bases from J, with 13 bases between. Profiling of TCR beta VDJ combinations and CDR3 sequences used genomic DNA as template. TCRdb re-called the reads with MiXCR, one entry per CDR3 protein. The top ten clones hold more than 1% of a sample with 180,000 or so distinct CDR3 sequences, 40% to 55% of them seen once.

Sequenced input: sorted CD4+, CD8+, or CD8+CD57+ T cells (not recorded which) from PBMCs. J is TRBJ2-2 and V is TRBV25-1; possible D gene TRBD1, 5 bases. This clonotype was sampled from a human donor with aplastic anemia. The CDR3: CASRTAQVGELFF. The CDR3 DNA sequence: TGTGCCAGCAGGACAGCCCAAGTGGGGGAGCTGTTTTTT. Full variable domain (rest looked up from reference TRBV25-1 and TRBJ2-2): EADIYQTPRYLVIGTGKKITLECSQTMGHDKMYWYQQDPGMELHLIHYSYGVNSTEKGDLSSESTVSRIRTEHFPLTLESARPSHTSQYLCASRTAQVGELFFGEGSRLTVL.